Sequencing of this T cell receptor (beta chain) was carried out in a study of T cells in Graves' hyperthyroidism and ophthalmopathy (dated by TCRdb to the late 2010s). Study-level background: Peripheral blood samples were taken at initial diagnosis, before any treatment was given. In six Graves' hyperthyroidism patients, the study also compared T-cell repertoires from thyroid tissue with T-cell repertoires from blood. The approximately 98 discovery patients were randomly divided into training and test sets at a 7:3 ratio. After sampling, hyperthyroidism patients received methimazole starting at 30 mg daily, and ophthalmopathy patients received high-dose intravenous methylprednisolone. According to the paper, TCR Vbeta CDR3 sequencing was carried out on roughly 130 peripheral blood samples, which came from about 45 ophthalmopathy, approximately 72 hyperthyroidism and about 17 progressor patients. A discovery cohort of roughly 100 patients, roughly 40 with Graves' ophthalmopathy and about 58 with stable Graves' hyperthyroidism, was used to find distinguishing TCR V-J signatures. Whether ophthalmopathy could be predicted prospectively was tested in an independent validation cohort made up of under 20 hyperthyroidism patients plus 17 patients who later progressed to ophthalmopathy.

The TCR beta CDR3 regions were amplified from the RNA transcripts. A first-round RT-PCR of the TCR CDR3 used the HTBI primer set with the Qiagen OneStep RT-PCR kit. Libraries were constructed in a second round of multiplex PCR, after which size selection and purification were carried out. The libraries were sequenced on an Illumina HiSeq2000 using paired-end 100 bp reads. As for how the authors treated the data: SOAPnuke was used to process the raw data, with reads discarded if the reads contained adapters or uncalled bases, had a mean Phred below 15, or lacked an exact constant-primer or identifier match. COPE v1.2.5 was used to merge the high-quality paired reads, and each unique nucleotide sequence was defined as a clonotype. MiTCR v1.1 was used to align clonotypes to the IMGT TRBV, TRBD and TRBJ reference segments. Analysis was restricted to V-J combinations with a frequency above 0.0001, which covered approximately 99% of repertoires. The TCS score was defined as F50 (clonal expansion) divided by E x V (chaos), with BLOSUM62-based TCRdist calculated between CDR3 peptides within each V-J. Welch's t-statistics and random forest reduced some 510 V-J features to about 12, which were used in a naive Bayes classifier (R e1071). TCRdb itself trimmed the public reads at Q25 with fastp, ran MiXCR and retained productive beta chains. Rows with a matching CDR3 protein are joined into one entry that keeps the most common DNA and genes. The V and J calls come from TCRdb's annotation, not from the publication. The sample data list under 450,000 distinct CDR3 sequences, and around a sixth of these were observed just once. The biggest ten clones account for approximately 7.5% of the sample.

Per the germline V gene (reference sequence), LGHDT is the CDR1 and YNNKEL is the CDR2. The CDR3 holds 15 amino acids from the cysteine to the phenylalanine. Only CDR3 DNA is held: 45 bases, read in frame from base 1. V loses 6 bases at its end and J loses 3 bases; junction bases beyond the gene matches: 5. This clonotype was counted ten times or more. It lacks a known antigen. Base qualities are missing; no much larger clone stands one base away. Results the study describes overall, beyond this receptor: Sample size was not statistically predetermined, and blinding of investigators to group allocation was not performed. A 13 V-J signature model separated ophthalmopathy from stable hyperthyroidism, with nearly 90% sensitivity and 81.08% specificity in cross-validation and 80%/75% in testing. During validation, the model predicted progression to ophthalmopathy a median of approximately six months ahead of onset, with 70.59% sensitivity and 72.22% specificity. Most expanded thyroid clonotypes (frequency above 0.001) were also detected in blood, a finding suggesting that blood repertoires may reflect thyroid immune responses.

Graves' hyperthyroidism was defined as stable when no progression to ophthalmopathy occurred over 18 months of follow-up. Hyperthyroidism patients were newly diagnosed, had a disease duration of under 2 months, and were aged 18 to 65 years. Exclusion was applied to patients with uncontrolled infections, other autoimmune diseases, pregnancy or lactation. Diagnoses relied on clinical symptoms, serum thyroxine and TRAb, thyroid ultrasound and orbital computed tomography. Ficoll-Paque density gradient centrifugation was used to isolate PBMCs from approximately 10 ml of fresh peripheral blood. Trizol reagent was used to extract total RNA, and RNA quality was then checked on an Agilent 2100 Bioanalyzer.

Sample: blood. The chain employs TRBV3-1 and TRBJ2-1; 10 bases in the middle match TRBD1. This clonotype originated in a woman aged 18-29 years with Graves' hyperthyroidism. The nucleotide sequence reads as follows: TGTGCCAGCAGGCGGACAGGGGGATACTACAATGAGCAGTTCTTC. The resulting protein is CASRRTGGYYNEQFF.